These T cell receptor beta chains were read from a single sample in a study of cytomegalovirus exposure and HLA in healthy donors. This table comes from immunoSEQ multiplex PCR, and its TCRdb copy is limited to in-frame clones, with some not included. The sample carries around 150,000 clones, about 64% recorded once. The sample consisted of PBMCs. These receptors came from a man in his sixties in good health and CMV-seronegative. Both conserved end residues are part of each CDR3. Fields, in order: clone size, D gene, V gene, J gene, CDR3 protein, CDR3 DNA. D genes are given only for firm matches. Not all rows give a size; the values are once, few, many and, for expanded clones, a class.

abundance: few; d_gene: TRBD1; v_gene: TRBV4-2; j_gene: TRBJ1-4; CDR3aa: CASSFGQGGEKLFF; CDR3nt: TGTGCCAGCAGCTTCGGACAGGGCGGAGAAAAACTGTTTTTT
abundance: once; d_gene: TRBD1; v_gene: TRBV30; j_gene: TRBJ1-5; CDR3aa: CAWSPGQGVNSNQPQHF; CDR3nt: TGTGCCTGGAGTCCCGGACAGGGGGTGAATAGCAATCAGCCCCAGCATTTT
abundance: -; d_gene: -; v_gene: TRBV1; j_gene: TRBJ2-1; CDR3aa: CTSSQVILAYTESNEQFF; CDR3nt: TGCACCAGCAGCCAAGTTATTCTCGCCTACACAGAATCTAATGAGCAGTTCTTC
abundance: -; d_gene: TRBD1; v_gene: TRBV5-1; j_gene: TRBJ2-7; CDR3aa: CASSFGQVINEQYF; CDR3nt: TGCGCCAGCAGCTTTGGACAGGTCATCAACGAGCAGTACTTC
abundance: -; d_gene: TRBD1; v_gene: TRBV6-5; j_gene: TRBJ2-5; CDR3aa: CASSYSGTGETQYF; CDR3nt: TGTGCCAGCAGTTACTCGGGGACAGGGGAGACCCAGTACTTC
abundance: -; d_gene: -; v_gene: TRBV5-8; j_gene: TRBJ1-1; CDR3aa: CASSLDGVGRAEAFF; CDR3nt: TGTGCCAGCAGCTTGGACGGGGTAGGTAGGGCTGAAGCTTTCTTT
abundance: -; d_gene: TRBD1; v_gene: TRBV30; j_gene: TRBJ1-5; CDR3aa: CAWSQGADQPQHF; CDR3nt: TGTGCCTGGAGTCAGGGGGCGGACCAGCCCCAGCATTTT
abundance: -; d_gene: -; v_gene: TRBV27; j_gene: TRBJ2-1; CDR3aa: CASRTSSYNEQFF; CDR3nt: TGTGCCAGCAGGACTAGCTCCTACAATGAGCAGTTCTTC
abundance: -; d_gene: -; v_gene: TRBV5-4; j_gene: TRBJ2-7; CDR3aa: CASSVNSAVEQYF; CDR3nt: TGTGCCAGCAGCGTGAACTCGGCGGTCGAGCAGTACTTC
abundance: -; d_gene: TRBD1; v_gene: TRBV5-1; j_gene: TRBJ1-5; CDR3aa: CASSLDVTGVFPQHF; CDR3nt: TGCGCCAGCAGCTTGGATGTGACAGGGGTGTTCCCCCAGCATTTT
abundance: once; d_gene: -; v_gene: TRBV7-9; j_gene: TRBJ2-5; CDR3aa: CASSLDGQETQYF; CDR3nt: TGTGCCAGCAGCTTAGACGGCCAAGAGACCCAGTACTTC
abundance: -; d_gene: -; v_gene: TRBV9; j_gene: TRBJ1-2; CDR3aa: CASSGPGGAYGYTF; CDR3nt: TGTGCCAGCAGCGGCCCCGGGGGGGCCTATGGCTACACCTTC
abundance: -; d_gene: -; v_gene: TRBV18; j_gene: TRBJ2-1; CDR3aa: CASSPLAEEQFF; CDR3nt: TGTGCCAGCTCCCCCTTAGCGGAGGAGCAGTTCTTC
abundance: -; d_gene: -; v_gene: TRBV18; j_gene: TRBJ1-5; CDR3aa: CASSPGNSGDYQPQHF; CDR3nt: TGTGCCAGCTCACCGGGGAACAGTGGGGACTATCAGCCCCAGCATTTT
abundance: -; d_gene: TRBD1; v_gene: TRBV28; j_gene: TRBJ2-7; CDR3aa: CASRTDRGSYEQYF; CDR3nt: TGTGCCAGCAGGACGGACAGGGGGAGCTACGAGCAGTACTTC
abundance: -; d_gene: -; v_gene: TRBV7-8; j_gene: TRBJ1-2; CDR3aa: CASSPRATGDYGYTF; CDR3nt: TGTGCCAGCAGCCCCAGGGCGACGGGCGACTATGGCTACACCTTC
abundance: -; d_gene: -; v_gene: TRBV27; j_gene: TRBJ2-1; CDR3aa: CASSFLGEGSNEQFF; CDR3nt: TGTGCCAGCAGTTTCCTTGGCGAGGGCAGCAATGAGCAGTTCTTC